This T cell receptor (beta chain) was recovered during a study of chemoradiotherapy in HPV16-positive cancers. Measured with immunoSEQ multiplex PCR; TCRdb has only the in-frame clones, and not every one. The sample lists about 35,000 clones, around 93% occurring once. This clone was recorded once. Source: blood, taken from a patient who underwent chemoradiotherapy. The sequence came from a human donor with HPV-associated anogenital cancer.

CDR3 sequence (DNA): TGTGCCAGCAGTGGGTTTACCGAGCAGTACTTC. Translated, it gives CASSGFTEQYF. This chain joins TRBV27 and TRBJ2-7; D unresolved. From germline, CDR1 is MNHEY and CDR2 SMNVEV (reference sequence). CDR3 length: 11 residues. V was pared by 5 bases and J by 6 bases, with 8 bases between.